This T cell receptor beta chain was captured in a study of blood T cell repertoires in COVID-19. As for the study in general: Samples representing acute and convalescent COVID-19 were sourced from the United States, Italy and Spain.

Authors' methods: Reference gene primer amplification gave estimated nucleated cell counts. TCRdb's table, derived via immunoSEQ multiplex PCR, lists solely in-frame clones and lacks some. The D gene and trimming were derived from the DNA, and the V and J assignments and clone size from that table. The table has some 390,000 clones, 75% to 90% seen once. All enrollees were roughly 18 to 100 years old and from fewer than 30 US areas. Two consecutive negative NP/OP PCR tests, clearance, or resolved symptoms defined Cohort 3 recovery. Germline values: CDR1 SGHNT, CDR2 YYREEE (reference sequence). V was pared by 0 bases and J by 1 base, with 2 bases of the junction left unmatched. The CDR3 length is 16 residues.

V is TRBV5-4 and J is TRBJ2-1; 9 bases agree with TRBD2. The receptor was derived from a man aged 25 to 40 who had recovered from COVID-19. Sample: PBMCs or T cells enriched from blood (not recorded which). The CDR3 loop is CASSLELAGSYNEQFF. CDR3 DNA sequence: TGTGCCAGCAGCTTGGAGCTAGCGGGATCCTACAATGAGCAGTTCTTC. Full variable domain (remainder filled in from reference TRBV5-4 and TRBJ2-1): ETGVTQSPTHLIKTRGQQVTLRCSSQSGHNTVSWYQQALGQGPQFIFQYYREEENGRGNFPPRFSGLQFPNYSSELNVNALELDDSALYLCASSLELAGSYNEQFFGPGTRLTVL.